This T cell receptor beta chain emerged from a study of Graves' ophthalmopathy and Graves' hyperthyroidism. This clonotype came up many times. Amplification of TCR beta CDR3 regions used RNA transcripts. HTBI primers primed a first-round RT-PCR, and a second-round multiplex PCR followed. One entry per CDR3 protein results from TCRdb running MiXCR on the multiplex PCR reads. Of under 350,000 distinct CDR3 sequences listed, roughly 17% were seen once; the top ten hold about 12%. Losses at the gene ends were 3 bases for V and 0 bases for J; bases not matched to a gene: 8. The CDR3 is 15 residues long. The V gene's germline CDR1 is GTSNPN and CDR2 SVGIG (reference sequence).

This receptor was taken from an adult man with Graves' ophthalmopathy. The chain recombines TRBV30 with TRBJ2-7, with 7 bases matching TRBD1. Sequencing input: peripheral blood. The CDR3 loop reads CAWRVTGPNSYEQYF. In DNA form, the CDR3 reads TGTGCCTGGAGGGTGACAGGGCCCAACTCCTACGAGCAGTACTTC.